These T cell receptor beta chains were read from a single sample in a study of shared clonotypes between healthy human individuals. Generated by immunoSEQ multiplex PCR, the TCRdb table keeps only in-frame clones and is missing some. The sample shows some 1 million clones, more than 60% of them seen only once. The sequenced material came from memory CD4+ T cells sorted from blood. These receptors were collected from a man between 18 and 35 years old in good health. The CDR3 runs from the conserved cysteine through the conserved F or W. A D gene is named only where the DNA matches it firmly. The listing skips clone size in some rows; elsewhere it reads once, few, many or a size class.

few,-,TRBJ2-7,TRBV4-1,TGCGCCAGCAGCCCTGGGTACGAGCAGTACTTC,CASSPGYEQYF
-,TRBD2,TRBJ2-7,TRBV10-3,TGTGCCATCAGTGGGGGAGCGGGGGAAGGTTCCGAGCAGTACTTC,CAISGGAGEGSEQYF
-,-,TRBJ2-3,TRBV2,TGTGCCAGCAGGCAGGAAAGCTTGCTGACTAGCACAGATACGCAGTATTTT,CASRQESLLTSTDTQYF
-,-,TRBJ1-3,TRBV2,TGTGCCAGCAGTCCTTCCGACAGGATCTCTGGAAACACCATATATTTT,CASSPSDRISGNTIYF
-,TRBD1,TRBJ2-5,TRBV7-9,TGTGCCAGCAGCTTCGGTGGGACAGGGGGCGCGAAGACCCAGTACTTC,CASSFGGTGGAKTQYF
-,-,TRBJ2-7,TRBV6-1,TGTGCCAGCAGTGAATTCAACGAGCAGTACTTC,CASSEFNEQYF
-,-,TRBJ2-3,TRBV29-1,TGCAGCGTTGCTCGGGGCGCAGATACGCAGTATTTT,CSVARGADTQYF
-,-,TRBJ2-3,TRBV7-9,TGTGCCAGCAGCTTAGGGACGGGTACAGATACGCAGTATTTT,CASSLGTGTDTQYF
-,TRBD1,TRBJ2-7,TRBV30,TGTGCCTGGAGTCACCCGGGACAGGGATACGAGCAGTACTTC,CAWSHPGQGYEQYF
-,-,TRBJ2-7,TRBV30,TGTGCCTGGAGGTCATCAGGCTACGAGCAGTACTTC,CAWRSSGYEQYF